Presented here are 9 T cell receptor beta chains from one specimen sequenced in a study of Ad26.COV2.S vaccination and SARS-CoV-2 variants. This sample's treatment: roughly 19 received Ad26.COV2.S at low or high dose, single or two shots; 5 received placebo; per-sample allocation not given. At day 63 after the first vaccine or placebo injection, samples were drawn. Repertoires were generated with immunoSEQ multiplex PCR, while TCRdb's copy carries only in-frame clones and drops some. The sample lists about 350,000 clones, 80% to 90% occurring once. The starting material was peripheral blood, obtained in a trial of Ad26.COV2.S vaccine versus placebo. Receptors were obtained from a person between 18 and 65 years old who received the Ad26.COV2.S COVID-19 vaccine or a placebo.

This chain uses TRBV28 with TRBJ1-2; D remains ambiguous. The CDR3 length is 13 residues. Germline CDR1 reads MDHEN; CDR2 reads SYDVKM. Deletions cut 2 bases from V and 2 bases from J, with 6 bases between. CDR3 nucleotide sequence: TGTGCCAGCAGTTTAGTCCAGAACTATGGCTACACCTTC. Translated: CASSLVQNYGYTF.

This clone has only a few counts. The V and J genes are TRBV11-2 and TRBJ2-1; 8 nucleotides match TRBD2. The V segment lost 5 bases and the J segment 8 bases; nucleotides outside the gene matches: 14. This CDR3 has 16 residues. From germline, CDR1 is SGHAT and CDR2 FQNNGV. CDR3 sequence: CASSPLRGGGHDEQFF. CDR3 nucleotide sequence: TGTGCCAGCAGCCCCCTCCGAGGCGGGGGGCACGATGAGCAGTTCTTC.

The chain couples TRBV5-1 to TRBJ2-1, with no clear D. The length of the CDR3 is 14 residues. Germline V gene sequence: CDR1 SGHRS, CDR2 YFSETQ. V lost 1 base and J 8 bases, leaving 13 bases between the germline ends. CDR3 DNA sequence: TGCGCCAGCAGCTTGTTCAGGATCATGGATGAGCAGTTCTTC. Protein sequence: CASSLFRIMDEQFF.

V usage is TRBV7-2 and J usage is TRBJ2-7, with D maybe TRBD2 (7 bases). The CDR3 is made up of 13 amino acids. Trimming took 0 bases from V and 7 from J, leaving 10 bases between them. Germline CDR1 reads SGHTA; CDR2 reads FQGNSA. The CDR3 DNA is TGTGCCAGCAGCTTAGCGGGAGGGGGTGAGCAGTACTTC. Residues: CASSLAGGGEQYF.

The chain carries TRBV7-3 and TRBJ2-2; TRBD2 agrees at 8 bases. Trimming cost V 2 bases and J 5 bases; bases outside gene matches: 4. CDR1 is SGHTA and CDR2 is FQGTGA in the germline V gene. This CDR3 comprises 15 residues. The CDR3 nucleotides are TGTGCCAGCAGCTTAGTCCAGCGGGAGACCGGGGAGCTGTTTTTT. This sequence encodes CASSLVQRETGELFF.

This clone was seen more than once but under ten times. V gene TRBV6-1 combines with J gene TRBJ1-4; D not certain. This CDR3 contains 11 residues. The germline V gene has CDR1 MNHNS and CDR2 SASEGT. Trimming took 6 bases from V and 8 from J, leaving 7 bases between them. CDR3 loop: CASSPGEKLFF. In nucleotides, the CDR3 is TGTGCCAGCAGCCCCGGAGAAAAACTGTTTTTT.

This clone was found once. The chain employs TRBV19 and TRBJ1-5; no clear D gene. The V and J ends lost 2 bases and 2 bases respectively, with 7 bases between them. The CDR3 sequence is 14 residues long. Per the germline V gene, CDR1 is LNHDA and CDR2 is SQIVND (reference sequence). The CDR3 DNA follows: TGTGCCAGTAGTATACGAGCCGGCAATCAGCCCCAGCATTTT. This codes for CASSIRAGNQPQHF.

The V and J genes are TRBV6-6 and TRBJ1-4; possible D gene TRBD1, 5 bases. Trimming left V 8 bases short and J 0 bases short, with 13 bases between. The CDR3 consists of 15 residues. From germline, CDR1 is MNHNY and CDR2 SVGAGI (reference sequence). This CDR3 is CASRRGGATNEKLFF. Here the CDR3 DNA reads TGTGCCAGCCGGCGGGGGGGTGCAACTAATGAAAAACTGTTTTTT.

The rearrangement links TRBV2 to TRBJ1-6; D is undetermined. With 2 bases removed from V and 7 bases from J, the gap between germline ends came to 12 bases. Germline V gene sequence: CDR1 SNHLY, CDR2 FYNNEI. CDR3 length equals 15 residues. The CDR3 coding sequence is TGTGCCAGCAGTGAACTAAGCCTTGGAAATTCACCCCTCCACTTT. It yields the protein CASSELSLGNSPLHF.